Listed below are T cell receptor beta chains from one sample, sequenced in a study of blood T cell repertoires in COVID-19. The repertoire was sequenced with immunoSEQ multiplex PCR; TCRdb's copy has only in-frame clones and lacks some. The table records 200,000 to 250,000 clones, roughly nine tenths of them present only once. The material sequenced was peripheral blood. The receptors here all came from a woman younger than 30 who had recovered from COVID-19. CDR3s include the opening cysteine and the closing phenylalanine or tryptophan. A D gene is named only where the DNA matches it firmly. The size of a clone is reported for some rows only, either as once, few or many, or as a class for expanded clones.

j_call d_call v_call clone_size cdr3_nt cdr3_aa
TRBJ2-1 . TRBV24-1 . TGTGCCACCAGTGATTCCGACAGGAATGAGCAGTTCTTC CATSDSDRNEQFF
TRBJ2-1 TRBD1 TRBV7-9 few TGTGCCAGCAGCTTGGACAGGGGGCGATCCATCTTCTTC CASSLDRGRSIFF
TRBJ2-1 . TRBV7-9 . TGTGCCAGCAGTTTTCCCCTACGTGAGGTTGAGCAGTTCTTC CASSFPLREVEQFF
TRBJ1-5 . TRBV19 . TGTGCCAGTAGTATGACACCATATAGCAATCAGCCCCAGCATTTT CASSMTPYSNQPQHF
TRBJ2-7 . TRBV5-6 few TGTGCCAGCAGCTTGGCGGGAGCGATCCTCCTCGAGCAGTACTTC CASSLAGAILLEQYF
TRBJ1-6 . TRBV11-2 . TGTGCCAGCAGCTTAGGGAGAAGCTCACCCCTCCACTTT CASSLGRSSPLHF
TRBJ1-4 TRBD1 TRBV4-1 . TGCGCCAGTAATTCCGGGACAGGTAATGAAAAACTGTTTTTT CASNSGTGNEKLFF
TRBJ1-1 TRBD1 TRBV30 . TGTGCCTGGGGTGGACAGGAGAACACTGAAGCTTTCTTT CAWGGQENTEAFF
TRBJ2-5 . TRBV25-1 . TGTGCCAGCAGTCCCTGGGGGGGGCGGTGGGAGACCCAGTACTTC CASSPWGGRWETQYF
TRBJ1-2 . TRBV9 . TGTGCCAGCAGCGCCAGGTTGAACTATGGCTACACCTTC CASSARLNYGYTF
TRBJ1-1 . TRBV15 . TGTGCCACCAGCAGATATAGCACTGAAGCTTTCTTT CATSRYSTEAFF
TRBJ2-3 . TRBV14 . TGTGCCAGCAGCCACCTAGGGGCAGATACGCAGTATTTT CASSHLGADTQYF
TRBJ1-2 . TRBV29-1 . TGCAGCGTGAGTGAGAAGGGGCTGGAGGGCTACACCTTC CSVSEKGLEGYTF
TRBJ2-7 . TRBV7-9 . TGTGCCAGCAGCTTAGATCCAGGGTCAAACGAGCAGTACTTC CASSLDPGSNEQYF
TRBJ1-1 . TRBV5-4 . TGTGCCAGCAGCTTGAGCGGGGGCGAAACTGAAGCTTTCTTT CASSLSGGETEAFF
TRBJ2-1 TRBD2 TRBV19 . TGTGCCAGTAGTATACTAGCGGAAAATGAGCAGTTCTTC CASSILAENEQFF
TRBJ2-2 . TRBV10-3 once TGTGCCATCAGTGGGGGACTGCTCACCGGGGAGCTGTTTTTT CAISGGLLTGELFF
TRBJ1-2 TRBD1 TRBV15 once TGTGCCACCAGCGGGATGGGACAGGACTATGGCTACACCTTC CATSGMGQDYGYTF
TRBJ1-2 TRBD1 TRBV7-2 . TGTGCCAGCAGCTGGACAGGGGGCAGCTATGGCTACACCTTC CASSWTGGSYGYTF
TRBJ1-2 TRBD1 TRBV27 . TGTGCCAGCAGTTTTTGGACAGGGAGGTACAACTATGGCTACACCTTC CASSFWTGRYNYGYTF
TRBJ2-1 TRBD2 TRBV30 few TGTGCCTGGAGTGTACTGAGCGGGAGTGGTAATGAGCAGTTCTTC CAWSVLSGSGNEQFF
TRBJ2-2 . TRBV9 . TGTGCCAGCAGCGACCAGACCGGGGAGCTGTTTTTT CASSDQTGELFF
TRBJ2-7 . TRBV5-1 . TGCGCCAGCAGCCCCCGGACTGTCTCCTACGAGCAGTACTTC CASSPRTVSYEQYF
TRBJ1-5 . TRBV25-1 few TGTGCCAGCAGTGCCGGGAATAGCAATCAGCCCCAGCATTTT CASSAGNSNQPQHF
TRBJ1-5 . TRBV21-1 . TGTGCCAGCAGTTCGACAGGGCTTACGGTTCGGCCCCAGCATTTT CASSSTGLTVRPQHF
TRBJ2-1 TRBD1 TRBV6-6 . TGTGCCAGCAGTCACCGGACAGGGATAAACAATGAGCAGTTCTTC CASSHRTGINNEQFF
TRBJ1-1 TRBD1 TRBV6-5 once TGTGCCAGCAGTTACGGGACAGCGAACACTGAAGCTTTCTTT CASSYGTANTEAFF
TRBJ1-1 TRBD1 TRBV7-9 . TGTGCCAGCAGAGGGGACAGCAGCCTAGTCACTGAAGCTTTCTTT CASRGDSSLVTEAFF
TRBJ2-1 TRBD2 TRBV6-2/TRBV6-3 . TGTGCCAGCAGTCTAGCGGGAAACTACAATGAGCAGTTCTTC CASSLAGNYNEQFF
TRBJ2-7 TRBD1 TRBV5-1 . TGCGCCAGCAGCAGCGGACAGGGAGAGGGGTACGAGCAGTACTTC CASSSGQGEGYEQYF
TRBJ2-1 . TRBV30 . TGTGCCTGGAGCGCGCCAGCGCGCCCTGAGCAGTTCTTC CAWSAPARPEQFF
TRBJ1-1 . TRBV10-1 . TGCGCCAGCAAAGTAACACCGATGGGCGCTGAAGCTTTCTTT CASKVTPMGAEAFF
TRBJ2-7 . TRBV18 . TGTGCCAGCTCACCACCGTCAGGGCAAGTCTACGAGCAGTACTTC CASSPPSGQVYEQYF
TRBJ1-2 TRBD1 TRBV4-3 . TGCGCCAGCAGCCAGGGACAGGGAGACGGCTACACCTTC CASSQGQGDGYTF
TRBJ2-6 . TRBV30 . TGTGCCTGGAGTGGTAAAGAAGCAGGGGCCAACGTCCTGACTTTC CAWSGKEAGANVLTF
TRBJ2-7 TRBD2 TRBV27 . TGTGCCAGCAGTTTTAAGGGACTAGCGGGAGGCTGGGAGCAGTACTTC CASSFKGLAGGWEQYF
TRBJ2-7 TRBD2 TRBV13 . TGTGCCAGCAGCCTAGACCCTAGCGGGAGGCCCAGTACCTACGAGCAGTACTTC CASSLDPSGRPSTYEQYF
TRBJ1-2 TRBD1 TRBV6-5 . TGTGCCAGCAGTTTTCCCGGACAGGGACCCACCTTC CASSFPGQGPTF
TRBJ1-2 . TRBV6-5 . TGTGCCAGCAGACTACAGGGAAACTATGGCTACACCTTC CASRLQGNYGYTF
TRBJ1-5 . TRBV10-1 . TGCGCCAGCAGTGGGGACATTAATCAGCCCCAGCATTTT CASSGDINQPQHF
TRBJ1-4 . TRBV4-2 once TGTGCCAGCAGCCAGGGATCGGGAAATGAAAAACTGTTTTTT CASSQGSGNEKLFF
TRBJ2-2 . TRBV27 . TGTGCCAGCACTCTAACGAACACCGGGGAGCTGTTTTTT CASTLTNTGELFF
TRBJ1-1 . TRBV19 . TGTGCCAGTAGCCCACGGGGGAACACTGAAGCTTTCTTT CASSPRGNTEAFF
TRBJ2-7 TRBD2 TRBV7-9 . TGTGCCAGCAGCTCGGAAAGCGGGATATCCTACGAGCAGTACTTC CASSSESGISYEQYF
TRBJ2-2 . TRBV14 . TGTGCCAGCAGCCAAGGAATCAGTCGGGAGCTGTTTTTT CASSQGISRELFF
TRBJ2-7 . TRBV25-1 . TGTGCCAGCAGTGACGAGGGTCGCTACGAGCAGTACTTC CASSDEGRYEQYF
TRBJ1-1 . TRBV2 . TGTGCCAGCAGGGACTGGGACACTGAAGCTTTCTTT CASRDWDTEAFF
TRBJ1-1 . TRBV5-6 . TGTGCCAGCAGCTTTGGCCAGGGAGAAGCTTTCTTT CASSFGQGEAFF
TRBJ2-5 . TRBV3-1/TRBV3-2 . TGTGCCAGCAGCCAGAGATCAGGGATAGAGACCCAGTACTTC CASSQRSGIETQYF
TRBJ1-2 . TRBV9 . TGTGCCAGCGTCCAAAGGGGAAGGGATGGTGGCTACACCTTC CASVQRGRDGGYTF
TRBJ1-1 . TRBV18 . TGTGCCAGCTCCGAACACGTGAACACTGAAGCTTTCTTT CASSEHVNTEAFF
TRBJ1-2 . TRBV2 . TGTGCCAGCAATACCGAAAGGGTAGGCCAGGGAAGAAGAGGCTACACCTTC CASNTERVGQGRRGYTF
TRBJ1-5 TRBD1 TRBV6-2/TRBV6-3 . TGTGCCAGCAGCTGGACAGGCCGTATTCAGCCCCAGCATTTT CASSWTGRIQPQHF
TRBJ2-7 TRBD2 TRBV19 . TGTGCCAGTAGCACACTAGCGGGAGGCTCCCACGAGCAGTACTTC CASSTLAGGSHEQYF
TRBJ2-1 TRBD2 TRBV7-2 . TGTGCCAGCAGCTTGACTAGCGGGACCCCAGGAAATGAGCAGTTCTTC CASSLTSGTPGNEQFF